Listed below are T cell receptor beta chains from one sample, sequenced in a study of regulatory T cells in long-lasting Graves disease. Each CDR3 protein gets one entry after TCRdb re-called the multiplex PCR reads with MiXCR. The repertoire holds approximately 690,000 distinct CDR3 sequences, around 30% seen once, with around 40% in the top ten. This specimen consisted of peripheral blood mononuclear cells (PBMCs), obtained when the disease was refractory, from a patient treated with antithyroid drugs. Receptor source: a female donor with Graves disease. Each CDR3 is given without its conserved first and last residue. A D gene is named only where the DNA matches it firmly. Some rows mark clone size as missing; the rest say once, few, many or name a class of expanded clone.

d_call | j_call | v_call | clone_size | cdr3_aa
- | TRBJ1-2 | TRBV2 | many | ASRKTENYGYT
- | TRBJ1-5 | TRBV20-1 | - | SACPSRAPNQPQH
TRBD1 | TRBJ2-5 | TRBV20-1 | many | SARDGAGGWETQY
- | TRBJ2-7 | TRBV20-1 | - | SASRAPKQY
- | TRBJ1-2 | TRBV3-1 | many | ASSQVQGHGYT
- | TRBJ2-7 | TRBV28 | - | ASIATGFEQY
- | TRBJ1-5 | TRBV19 | few | ASSLSGSRELGQH
- | TRBJ1-1 | TRBV3-1 | few | ASSQVGLVTEAF
TRBD1 | TRBJ1-5 | TRBV19 | few | ASSQGQGRIGNQPQH
- | TRBJ1-1 | TRBV19 | few | ASSIDPSITEAF
- | TRBJ2-5 | TRBV20-1 | few | SATREETQY
- | TRBJ2-2 | TRBV12-3/TRBV12-4 | many | ASSFNGWVAGELF
- | TRBJ1-5 | TRBV6-2/TRBV6-3 | few | ASSYSTSSGQPQH
- | TRBJ1-4 | TRBV3-1 | - | ASSQDVTVFDARGEKLF
TRBD1 | TRBJ2-2 | TRBV12-3/TRBV12-4 | - | ASSSDRGQGTGELF
- | TRBJ2-1 | TRBV28 | few | ASSNRRLSYNEQF
TRBD1 | TRBJ1-1 | TRBV6-1 | many | ASSSQGAVAEAF